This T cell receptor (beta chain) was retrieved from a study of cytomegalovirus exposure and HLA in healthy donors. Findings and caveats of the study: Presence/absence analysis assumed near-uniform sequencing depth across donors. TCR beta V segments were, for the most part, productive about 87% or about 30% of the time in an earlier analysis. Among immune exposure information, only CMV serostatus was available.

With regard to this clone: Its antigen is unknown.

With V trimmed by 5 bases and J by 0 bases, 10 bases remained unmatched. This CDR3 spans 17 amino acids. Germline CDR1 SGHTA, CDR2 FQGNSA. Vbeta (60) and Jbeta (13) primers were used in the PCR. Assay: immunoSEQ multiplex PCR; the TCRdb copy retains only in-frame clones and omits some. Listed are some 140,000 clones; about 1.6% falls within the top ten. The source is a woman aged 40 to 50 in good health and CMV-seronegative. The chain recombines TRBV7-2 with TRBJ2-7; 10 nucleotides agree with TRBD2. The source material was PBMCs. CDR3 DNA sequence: TGTGCCAGCAGCCGTCGGTCACTAGCGGGGCCCTCCTACGAGCAGTACGTC. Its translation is CASSRRSLAGPSYEQYV.